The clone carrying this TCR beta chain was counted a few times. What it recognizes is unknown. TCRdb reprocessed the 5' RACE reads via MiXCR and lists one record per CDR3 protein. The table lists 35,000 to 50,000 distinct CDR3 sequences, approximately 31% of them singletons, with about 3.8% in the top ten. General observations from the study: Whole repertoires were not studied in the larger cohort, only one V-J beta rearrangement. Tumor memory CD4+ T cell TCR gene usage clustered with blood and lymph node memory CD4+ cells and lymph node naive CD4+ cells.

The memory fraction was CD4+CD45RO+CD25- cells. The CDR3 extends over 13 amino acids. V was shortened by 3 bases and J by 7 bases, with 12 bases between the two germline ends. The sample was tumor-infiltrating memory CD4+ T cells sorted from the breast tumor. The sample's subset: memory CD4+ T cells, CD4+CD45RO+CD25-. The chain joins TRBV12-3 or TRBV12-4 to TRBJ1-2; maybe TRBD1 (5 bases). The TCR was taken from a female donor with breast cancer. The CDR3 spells CASSLRGDGGYTF. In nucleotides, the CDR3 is TGTGCCAGCAGTTTGAGAGGGGACGGTGGCTACACCTTC.